This T cell receptor (beta chain) originates from a study of T cell clonality in common variable immunodeficiency. General observations from the study: Common variable immunodeficiency TCR beta sequences reportedly had fewer deletions and N-nucleotide insertions.

CDR1 is SGHRS, CDR2 YFSETQ, per germline. The ends lost 1 base at V and 3 bases at J; junction bases unmatched: 10. The CDR3 sequence is 16 residues long. Profiled with immunoSEQ multiplex PCR; TCRdb holds only in-frame clones, not every one. The sample has about 52,000 clones, none seen only once; the top ten hold approximately 2.2%. This clone was recorded many times. Its antigen is undetermined. The CDR3 goes on 3 residues after the read ends, and that part is filled in from the germline J gene. This rearrangement joins TRBV5-1 to TRBJ2-7, with 7 nucleotides matching TRBD2. The sample taken for sequencing was peripheral blood mononuclear cells. The TCR sequence derives from a person between 18 and 75 years old in good health. This CDR3 reads CASSLYDGGSSYEQYF. The DNA read from the CDR3 is TGCGCCAGCAGCTTGTATGATGGCGGGAGTAGCTACGAG.